Listed here are 11 T cell receptor beta chains from one sample, sequenced in a study of T cell changes during pregnancy in multiple sclerosis. Only in-frame clones appear in the TCRdb table, and some are missing; sequencing was by immunoSEQ multiplex PCR. Of 30,000 to 40,000 clones listed, around nine tenths are singletons. The source was CD8+ T cells from peripheral blood mononuclear cells, collected in the third trimester of pregnancy. The receptors were gathered from a female donor with multiple sclerosis, enrolled in a pregnancy study.

This rearrangement joins TRBV9 to TRBJ1-4; TRBD1 might be the D (5 bases). There are 17 residues in the CDR3. Germline CDR1 is SGDLS and CDR2 is YYNGEE. Trimming took 4 bases from V and 6 from J, leaving 22 bases between them. The CDR3 is CASSPGGSMGDHEKLFF. The DNA of the CDR3 is TGTGCCAGCAGCCCGGGGGGTAGTATGGGCGATCATGAAAAACTGTTTTTT.

The J gene is TRBJ1-5, the V gene TRBV19; weak D call: TRBD1 (6 bases). This CDR3 has 14 residues. The V gene lost 7 bases and the J gene lost 0 bases, with 10 bases spanning the gap. Germline CDR1 reads LNHDA; CDR2 reads SQIVND (reference sequence). CDR3 protein: CASTWTASNQPQHF. The CDR3 DNA sequence: TGTGCCAGTACCTGGACAGCTAGCAATCAGCCCCAGCATTTT.

This clone was found once. The V call is TRBV30, the J call TRBJ2-5; TRBD2 matches 8 bases. V dropped 2 bases and J dropped 2; count of bases not matched to a gene: 4. This CDR3 contains 14 residues. The germline CDR1 and CDR2 sequences are GTSNPN and SVGIG (reference sequence). CDR3 coding DNA: TGTGCCTGGAGTACGGGACTAGTTCAAGAGACCCAGTACTTC. This gives the protein CAWSTGLVQETQYF.

The chain links TRBV13 to TRBJ1-2; 7 positions match TRBD1. Germline V lookup: CDR1 PRHDT, CDR2 FYEKMQ (reference sequence). The trim removed 9 bases at V and 2 bases at J, leaving 15 bases unmatched. This CDR3 is 16 amino acids long. The DNA of the CDR3 is TGTGCCAGTAATTCGAAGGACAGGACCGTAAACTATGGCTACACCTTC. The encoded protein is CASNSKDRTVNYGYTF.

V is TRBV19 and J is TRBJ1-1; 8 nucleotides match TRBD1. Per the germline V gene, CDR1 is LNHDA and CDR2 is SQIVND (reference sequence). The CDR3 spans 20 residues. J gave up 3 bases and V 1 base, and 19 bases lay outside the gene matches. The CDR3 nucleotides read TGTGCCAGTAGTATAGTCTGGATTTGGAGACAGGGGATTCAGGACACTGAAGCTTTCTTT. Translation: CASSIVWIWRQGIQDTEAFF.

This chain uses TRBV9 with TRBJ1-2, with 7 bases aligning to TRBD1. CDR3 size: 15 residues. In germline, CDR1 is SGDLS, CDR2 YYNGEE. V trimming: 3 bases; J trimming: 2 bases; junction bases outside the gene matches: 7. CDR3 region: CASSDTGAANYGYTF. As DNA, the CDR3 is TGTGCCAGCAGCGACACAGGGGCCGCGAACTATGGCTACACCTTC. Full variable domain (outside the CDR3, taken from reference TRBV9 and TRBJ1-2): DSGVTQTPKHLITATGQRVTLRCSPRSGDLSVYWYQQSLDQGLQFLIQYYNGEERAKGNILERFSAQQFPDLHSELNLSSLELGDSALYFCASSDTGAANYGYTFGSGTRLTVV.

This clone has just one count. This sequence joins TRBV29-1 and TRBJ1-2; 7 bases align to TRBD1. J gave up 4 bases and V 1 base, and 6 bases lay outside the gene matches. CDR3 size: 14 residues. Germline V lookup: CDR1 SQVTM, CDR2 ANQGSEA. The CDR3 nucleotides are TGCAGCGTTGAAGGGGACAGATTCTCCTATGGCTACACCTTC. Its protein is CSVEGDRFSYGYTF.

The rearrangement joins TRBV7-9 to TRBJ1-1, with D uncertain. This CDR3 spans 15 amino acids. V shed 4 bases and J shed 5 bases, with 17 bases lying between them. Per germline, CDR1 SEHNR and CDR2 FQNEAQ (reference sequence). This chain's CDR3 is CASSSAGLGTTEAFF. Here the CDR3 DNA reads TGTGCCAGCAGCTCCGCCGGACTGGGAACAACTGAAGCTTTCTTT.

This clone occurred once. DNA for the CDR3: TGTGCCAGCAGTTTCTGGACAGAGAATCAGCCCCAGCATTTT. This gives the protein CASSFWTENQPQHF. V usage is TRBV28 and J usage is TRBJ1-5; perhaps TRBD1 as D (6 bases). The CDR3 length is 14 residues. The V gene's germline CDR1 is MDHEN and CDR2 SYDVKM. The V gene lost 3 bases and the J gene lost 4 bases, with 10 bases spanning the gap. The variable domain in full, completed from reference TRBV28 and TRBJ1-5, reads DVKVTQSSRYLVKRTGEKVFLECVQDMDHENMFWYRQDPGLGLRLIYFSYDVKMKEKGDIPEGYSVSREKKERFSLILESASTNQTSMYLCASSFWTENQPQHFGDGTRLSIL.

The chain carries TRBV23-1 and TRBJ2-7; 9 nucleotides match TRBD1. TRBV23-1 is flagged as an ORF with uncertain function. J was trimmed by 5 bases and V by 8 bases; bases with no gene match: 19. The CDR3 runs 17 residues. For the CDR3, the DNA is TGCGCCAGCTGTAACGGGGTCCCAACAGGGGGCTTGGACGAGCAGTACTTC. This sequence encodes CASCNGVPTGGLDEQYF.

The V and J genes are TRBV11-1 and TRBJ2-7; D perhaps matches TRBD2 (5 bases). V was cut by 1 base and J by 5 bases, with 9 bases left in between. The germline V gene has CDR1 SGHAT and CDR2 FQDESV (reference sequence). The CDR3 covers 13 residues. CDR3 loop: CASSLVRGNEQYF. CDR3 in DNA: TGTGCCAGCAGCTTAGTCCGAGGGAACGAGCAGTACTTC. Supplemented by reference TRBV11-1 and TRBJ2-7, the full variable domain reads EAEVAQSPRYKITEKSQAVAFWCDPISGHATLYWYRQILGQGPELLVQFQDESVVDDSQLPKDRFSAERLKGVDSTLKIQPAELGDSAMYLCASSLVRGNEQYFGPGTRLTVT.